The rows below give T cell receptor beta chains drawn from one sample of a study of T cell repertoires in cytomegalovirus infection. TCRdb passed the reads through MiXCR, listing each CDR3 protein once. In the table there are approximately 260,000 distinct CDR3 sequences, about 17% of which are singletons. The sequenced material came from CD8+ T cells from PBMCs. Receptors were obtained from a human donor in good health (CMV status not recorded). Some clones in this sample may be carry-over from other donors' samples. Each CDR3 is given with its conserved first and last residue. A D gene is named only where the DNA matches it firmly. Clone size is shown for a subset of rows, as once, few, many or a class of expanded clone.

cdr3_length | clone_size | j_call | v_call | d_call | cdr3_aa | cdr3_nt
14 | . | TRBJ1-1 | TRBV13 | . | CASSLETPNTEAFF | TGTGCCAGCAGCTTAGAGACACCGAACACTGAAGCTTTCTTT
13 | few | TRBJ2-7 | TRBV20-1 | . | CSAIEKLDYEQYF | TGCAGTGCTATCGAAAAATTGGACTACGAGCAGTACTTC
15 | many | TRBJ1-3 | TRBV12-3/TRBV12-4 | . | CASSLDPGEGNTIYF | TGTGCCAGCAGTTTAGACCCCGGCGAGGGAAACACCATATATTTT
15 | few | TRBJ1-3 | TRBV11-2 | TRBD1 | CASSSDRVYGNTIYF | TGTGCCAGCAGCTCTGACAGGGTATATGGAAACACCATATATTTT
16 | . | TRBJ1-1 | TRBV11-2 | . | CASSLEPGEAAAEAFF | TGTGCCAGCAGCTTAGAACCCGGAGAAGCGGCGGCTGAAGCTTTCTTT
15 | . | TRBJ2-4 | TRBV6-2/TRBV6-3 | . | CASSYFPGGKNIQYF | TGTGCCAGCAGTTACTTCCCCGGGGGCAAAAACATTCAGTACTTC
14 | few | TRBJ2-4 | TRBV9 | TRBD2 | CASSVVASGGVQYF | TGTGCCAGCAGCGTAGTTGCTAGCGGAGGTGTTCAGTACTTC
14 | few | TRBJ2-6 | TRBV27 | . | CASSFVVGANVLTF | TGTGCCAGCAGTTTCGTAGTGGGGGCCAACGTCCTGACTTTC
18 | . | TRBJ1-5 | TRBV11-3 | . | CASSLEMAGENSNQPQHF | TGTGCCAGCAGCTTAGAGATGGCAGGGGAAAATAGCAATCAGCCCCAGCATTTT
17 | . | TRBJ2-2 | TRBV7-9 | TRBD1 | CASSLPTDRSDTGELFF | TGTGCCAGCAGCTTGCCGACGGACAGGAGTGACACCGGGGAGCTGTTTTTT